This T cell receptor beta chain was retrieved from a study of neoadjuvant anti-PD-1 for oral cavity cancer. About the study: Around day 43, patients without progression received a fourth nivolumab dose before surgery.

Time point defined: after neoadjuvant nivolumab, at surgical resection. These newly diagnosed stage II-IVA oral cavity squamous cell carcinoma patients had no prior systemic or radiation treatment. Blood cells were analyzed directly, without culture or expansion. The germline V gene encodes CDR1 SNHLY and CDR2 FYNNEI. CDR3 length equals 11 residues. V lost 2 bases and J 6 bases, leaving 4 bases between the germline ends. Libraries were prepared by immunoSEQ multiplex PCR; TCRdb keeps only in-frame clonotypes and omits some of them. The sample has about 14,000 clones; roughly 70% are singletons. The TCR originated in a person aged 35-79 years with oral cavity squamous cell carcinoma. The sequencing here drew on PBMCs, taken after nivolumab (anti-PD-1) treatment. The chain has TRBV2 and TRBJ1-1; no clear D gene. The CDR3 is CASSELAEAFF. The DNA of the CDR3 is TGTGCCAGCAGTGAATTGGCTGAAGCTTTCTTT.